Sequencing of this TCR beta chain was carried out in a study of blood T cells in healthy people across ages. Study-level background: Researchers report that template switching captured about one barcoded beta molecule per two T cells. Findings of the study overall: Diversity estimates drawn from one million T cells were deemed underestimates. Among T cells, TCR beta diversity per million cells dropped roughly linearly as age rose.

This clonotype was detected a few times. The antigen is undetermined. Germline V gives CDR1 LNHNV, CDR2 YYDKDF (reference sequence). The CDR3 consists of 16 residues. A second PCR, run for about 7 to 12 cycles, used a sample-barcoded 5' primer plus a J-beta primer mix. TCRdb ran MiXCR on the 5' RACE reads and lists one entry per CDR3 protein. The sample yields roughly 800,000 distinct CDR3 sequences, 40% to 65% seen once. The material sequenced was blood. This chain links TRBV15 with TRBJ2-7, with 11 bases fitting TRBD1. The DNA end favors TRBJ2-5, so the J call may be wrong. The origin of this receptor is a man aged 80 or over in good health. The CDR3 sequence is CATSRGTGGTEETQYF. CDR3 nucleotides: TGTGCCACCAGCAGAGGGACAGGGGGCACAGAAGAGACCCAGTACTTC.